The 16 T cell receptor beta chains in this list originate from one sample, sequenced in a study of T cell clonotyping in hematopoietic cell transplantation. Clones were sequenced by immunoSEQ multiplex PCR, and TCRdb holds only the in-frame ones, with some missing. This table has some 76,000 clones, 90% to 96% appearing once. Described time point: recipient sample about 28 days before transplant, after cytoreduction. The sequences come from peripheral blood mononuclear cells, collected before stem cell transplant. These receptors all come from a woman aged 45-60 years with acute myeloid leukemia. Some clones in this sample may be carry-over from other donors' samples.

The chain links TRBV9 to TRBJ1-1, with D hard to call. V shed 0 bases and J shed 7 bases, with 13 bases lying between them. This CDR3 is 14 amino acids long. Germline-derived CDR1 and CDR2 are SGDLS and YYNGEE. The CDR3 region is CASSVGGGGVEAFF. CDR3 nucleotides: TGTGCCAGCAGCGTAGGGGGAGGTGGGGTTGAAGCTTTCTTT. Filled out from reference TRBV9 and TRBJ1-1, the complete variable domain reads DSGVTQTPKHLITATGQRVTLRCSPRSGDLSVYWYQQSLDQGLQFLIQYYNGEERAKGNILERFSAQQFPDLHSELNLSSLELGDSALYFCASSVGGGGVEAFFGQGTRLTVV.

The chain has TRBV19 and TRBJ1-4; 11 nucleotides align to TRBD1. The CDR3 is made up of 16 amino acids. Losses at the gene ends were 6 bases for V and 5 bases for J; bases not matched to a gene: 8. The germline CDR1 and CDR2 sequences are LNHDA and SQIVND (reference sequence). CDR3 amino acids: CASRDRGRAPNEKLFF. The CDR3 coding sequence is TGTGCCAGTAGGGACAGGGGGCGAGCCCCGAATGAAAAACTGTTTTTT.

The V and J genes are TRBV30 and TRBJ2-3, with unresolved D. The CDR3 is made up of 14 amino acids. In germline, CDR1 is GTSNPN, CDR2 SVGIG (reference sequence). The V end lost 2 bases, the J end lost 2 bases, and 11 bases lay between the germline ends. The CDR3 sequence: CAWSHGASTDTQYF. CDR3 sequence (DNA): TGTGCCTGGAGTCACGGCGCTTCCACAGATACGCAGTATTTT.

The V call is TRBV27, the J call TRBJ1-2; D remains unclear. The CDR3 has 12 residues. Deletions cut 4 bases from V and 4 bases from J, with 7 bases between. Germline V gives CDR1 MNHEY, CDR2 SMNVEV (reference sequence). The CDR3 DNA follows: TGTGCCAGCAGTTCTAGCTCCTATGGCTACACCTTC. Translating it yields CASSSSSYGYTF.

V gene TRBV6-4 combines with J gene TRBJ2-1; TRBD2 is a possible D gene (5 bases). Per the germline V gene, CDR1 is MRHNA and CDR2 is SNTAGT. This CDR3 contains 16 residues. Trimming left V 3 bases short and J 0 bases short, with 12 bases between. The CDR3 nucleotides read TGTGCCAGCAGTGAAGAGGGCAGCAACTCCTACAATGAGCAGTTCTTC. Residues: CASSEEGSNSYNEQFF.

The rearrangement uses TRBV30 and TRBJ2-1; D is ambiguous. Germline-derived CDR1 and CDR2 are GTSNPN and SVGIG (reference sequence). There are 12 residues in the CDR3. V was trimmed by 7 bases and J by 4 bases, leaving 11 bases between them. CDR3 protein: CAYSTRYNEQFF. For the CDR3, the DNA is TGTGCCTATTCGACGAGATACAATGAGCAGTTCTTC.

The chain has TRBV27 and TRBJ2-7, with 8 bases fitting TRBD2. Germline V CDR1 and CDR2: MNHEY, SMNVEV (reference sequence). V shed 2 bases and J 4 bases; nucleotides not matched to a gene: 4. The length of the CDR3 is 14 residues. The CDR3 nucleotides are TGTGCCAGCAGTTTACGTAGCGGGACTTACGAGCAGTACTTC. It specifies CASSLRSGTYEQYF.

The chain employs TRBV13 and TRBJ2-7; 8 bases align to TRBD2. CDR1 and CDR2 from the germline V gene are PRHDT and FYEKMQ (reference sequence). Trimming removed 1 base from V and 2 bases from J; junction bases left unmatched: 4. The CDR3 extends over 15 amino acids. The CDR3 loop reads CASSLEGLDAYEQYF. CDR3 DNA sequence: TGTGCCAGCAGCTTAGAGGGACTAGATGCCTACGAGCAGTACTTC.

V usage is TRBV5-1 and J usage is TRBJ2-1, with D hard to call. CDR1 SGHRS and CDR2 YFSETQ come from the germline V gene. The CDR3 has 15 residues. V was clipped by 4 bases and J by 2 bases, with 13 bases between them. DNA for the CDR3: TGCGCCAGCAGCACGCTGGACCAAACCTACAATGAGCAGTTCTTC. Translating it yields CASSTLDQTYNEQFF.

The J gene is TRBJ2-7, the V gene TRBV7-9; D is ambiguous. Deletions cut 5 bases from V and 0 bases from J, with 11 bases between. The CDR3 is 14 residues long. Germline lookup yields CDR1 SEHNR and CDR2 FQNEAQ (reference sequence). CDR3 region: CASSEDGVSYEQYF. The CDR3 DNA follows: TGTGCCAGCAGCGAGGACGGTGTCTCCTACGAGCAGTACTTC.

This chain links TRBV30 with TRBJ2-7, with D perhaps TRBD2 (6 bases). Trimming shortened V by 4 bases and J by 3 bases, and 16 bases separated the two germline ends. Per the germline V gene, CDR1 is GTSNPN and CDR2 is SVGIG (reference sequence). The CDR3 covers 14 residues. The CDR3 sequence: CAWNWDGGNYEQYF. The DNA for the CDR3 is TGTGCCTGGAATTGGGACGGGGGAAACTACGAGCAGTACTTC.

This chain connects TRBV30 to TRBJ1-1, with D possibly TRBD1 on 5 matching bases. This CDR3 contains 15 residues. Germline lookup yields CDR1 GTSNPN and CDR2 SVGIG (reference sequence). Trimming shortened V by 5 bases and J by 1 base, and 17 bases separated the two germline ends. CDR3 region: CAWGRTDKANTEAFF. DNA for the CDR3: TGTGCCTGGGGTAGGACGGACAAGGCGAACACTGAAGCTTTCTTT.

The genes are TRBV6-1 and TRBJ1-4; D ambiguous. V lost 4 bases and J lost 4, with 10 bases in between. The CDR3 runs 14 residues. Germline V gene lookup returns CDR1 MNHNS and CDR2 SASEGT. The CDR3 sequence: CASSGQRNNEKLFF. The CDR3 DNA reads TGTGCCAGCAGTGGACAACGGAATAATGAAAAACTGTTTTTT.

The V call is TRBV29-1, the J call TRBJ2-2, with TRBD2 matching over 11 bases. The CDR3 covers 16 residues. With 5 bases clipped from V and 5 bases from J, the junction kept 10 bases outside the gene matches. The V gene's germline CDR1 is SQVTM and CDR2 ANQGSEA. The CDR3 DNA is TGCAGCGTTATAGCGGGGGGGTTCCCGGATACCGGGGAGCTGTTTTTT. Translated: CSVIAGGFPDTGELFF.

The gene calls are TRBV5-1 and TRBJ1-1, with 10 bases identical to TRBD1. The CDR3 totals 19 residues. The junction had 20 bases not matched to a gene; V was cut back by 4 bases and J by 5 bases. The germline CDR1 and CDR2 sequences are SGHRS and YFSETQ. CDR3 sequence reads: CASSPPPSRTGGVGTEAFF. CDR3 DNA: TGCGCCAGCAGCCCGCCCCCCAGTAGGACAGGGGGAGTTGGAACTGAAGCTTTCTTT.

The chain couples TRBV6-4 to TRBJ1-1, with D unresolved. V was trimmed by 2 bases and J by 2 bases, leaving 6 bases between them. The CDR3 runs 13 residues. CDR1 MRHNA and CDR2 SNTAGT come from the germline V gene. Here the CDR3 reads CASSDTYNTEAFF. The CDR3 DNA follows: TGTGCCAGCAGTGACACCTATAACACTGAAGCTTTCTTT.